This T cell receptor (beta chain) was observed in a study of neurological immune-mediated disorders. V was shortened by 8 bases and J by 7 bases, with 14 bases between the two germline ends. The CDR3 is 13 amino acids. TCRdb ran MiXCR on the 5' RACE reads and lists one entry per CDR3 protein. The data hold about 66,000 distinct CDR3 sequences, with less than 5.5% observed a single time. This TCR came from a man between 25 and 39 years old with multiple sclerosis. The sequenced sample was PBMCs. This chain links TRBV12-3 or TRBV12-4 with TRBJ2-2; D gene unclear. DNA of the CDR3: TGTGCCAGCCGCCGGTCGGACGGCGGGGAGCTGTTTTTT. Its translation is CASRRSDGGELFF.